This T cell receptor (beta chain) is drawn from a study of blood T cell repertoires in COVID-19. Looking at the study overall: Sources were T cells, B-cell-depleted T cells, or PBMCs; the material itself was cDNA or gDNA.

Original processing methods: Amplification of reference gene primers was used by the study to estimate nucleated cell counts. This table comes from immunoSEQ multiplex PCR, and its TCRdb copy is limited to in-frame clones, with some not included. V and J calls and clone size are as listed in that table; D and trimming were resolved from the DNA. The data hold 110,000 to 150,000 clones, with around nine tenths observed a single time. Germline V gives CDR1 SGHNT, CDR2 YYREEE (reference sequence). V was clipped by 3 bases and J by 5 bases; unmatched bases: 12. The CDR3 is made up of 16 amino acids. The genes are TRBV5-4 and TRBJ2-5, with 8 bases aligning to TRBD2. Sequencing was done on a sample of peripheral blood. The origin of this receptor is a man aged 55 to 69 with active or convalescent COVID-19. CDR3 region: CASSSVGRGPRETQYF. In DNA, the CDR3 is TGTGCCAGCAGCTCCGTCGGGAGGGGACCTCGGGAGACCCAGTACTTC.